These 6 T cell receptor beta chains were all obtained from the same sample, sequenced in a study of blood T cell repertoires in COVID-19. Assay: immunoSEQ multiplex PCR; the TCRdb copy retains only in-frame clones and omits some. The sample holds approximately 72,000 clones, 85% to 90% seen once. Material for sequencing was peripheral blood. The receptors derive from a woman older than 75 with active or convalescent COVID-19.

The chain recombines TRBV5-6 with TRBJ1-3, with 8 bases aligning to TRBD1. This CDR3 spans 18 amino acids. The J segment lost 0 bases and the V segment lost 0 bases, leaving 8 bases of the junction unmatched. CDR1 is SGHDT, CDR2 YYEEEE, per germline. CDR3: CASSLGPRQGHSGNTIYF. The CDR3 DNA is TGTGCCAGCAGCTTGGGGCCCCGACAGGGGCACTCTGGAAACACCATATATTTT. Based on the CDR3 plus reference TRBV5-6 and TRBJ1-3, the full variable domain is DAGVTQSPTHLIKTRGQQVTLRCSPKSGHDTVSWYQQALGQGPQFIFQYYEEEERQRGNFPDRFSGHQFPNYSSELNVNALLLGDSALYLCASSLGPRQGHSGNTIYFGEGSWLTVV.

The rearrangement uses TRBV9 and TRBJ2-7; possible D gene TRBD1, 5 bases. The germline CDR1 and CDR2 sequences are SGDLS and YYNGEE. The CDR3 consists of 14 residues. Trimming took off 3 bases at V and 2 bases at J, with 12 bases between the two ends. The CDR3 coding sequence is TGTGCCAGCAGCGGCCAGGGTTCCACCTACGAGCAGTACTTC. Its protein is CASSGQGSTYEQYF.

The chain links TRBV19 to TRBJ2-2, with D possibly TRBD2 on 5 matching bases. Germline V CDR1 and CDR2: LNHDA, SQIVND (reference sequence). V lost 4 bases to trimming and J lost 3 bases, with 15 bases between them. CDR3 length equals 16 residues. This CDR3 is CASSSVTGSYTGELFF. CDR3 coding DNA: TGTGCCAGTAGTAGCGTGACGGGGAGTTACACCGGGGAGCTGTTTTTT.

This CDR3 is CASSFEGADTEAFF. DNA for the CDR3: TGTGCCAGCAGCTTCGAGGGGGCGGACACTGAAGCTTTCTTT. The rearrangement joins TRBV7-9 to TRBJ1-1; 7 bases fit TRBD1. Trimming at V came to 3 bases and at J to 3 bases, leaving 4 bases not matched to a gene. CDR3 size: 14 residues. From germline, CDR1 is SEHNR and CDR2 FQNEAQ (reference sequence).

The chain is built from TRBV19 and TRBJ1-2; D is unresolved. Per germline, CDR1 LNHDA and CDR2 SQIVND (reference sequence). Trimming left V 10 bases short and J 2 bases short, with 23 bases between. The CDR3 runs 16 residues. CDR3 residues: CAIRASRGGPNYGYTF. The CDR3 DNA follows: TGTGCCATCCGGGCCTCCCGGGGAGGGCCCAACTATGGCTACACCTTC.

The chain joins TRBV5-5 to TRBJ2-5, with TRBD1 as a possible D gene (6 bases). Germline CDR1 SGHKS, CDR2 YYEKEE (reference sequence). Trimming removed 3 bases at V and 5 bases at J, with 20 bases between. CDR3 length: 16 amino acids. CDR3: CASSSWPGQIGETQYF. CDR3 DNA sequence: TGTGCCAGCAGCTCCTGGCCGGGACAAATTGGGGAGACCCAGTACTTC.